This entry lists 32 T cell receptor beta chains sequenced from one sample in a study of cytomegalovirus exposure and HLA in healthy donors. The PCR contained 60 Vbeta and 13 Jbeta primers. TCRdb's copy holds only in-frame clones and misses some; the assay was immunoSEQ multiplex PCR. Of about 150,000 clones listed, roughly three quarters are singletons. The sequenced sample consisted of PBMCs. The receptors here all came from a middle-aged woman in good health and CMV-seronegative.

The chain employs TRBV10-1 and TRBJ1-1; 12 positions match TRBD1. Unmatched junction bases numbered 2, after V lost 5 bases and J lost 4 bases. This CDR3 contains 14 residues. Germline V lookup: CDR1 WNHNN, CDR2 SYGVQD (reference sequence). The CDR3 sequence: CASSPGQGATEAFF. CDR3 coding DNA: TGCGCCAGCAGTCCGGGACAGGGGGCCACTGAAGCTTTCTTT.

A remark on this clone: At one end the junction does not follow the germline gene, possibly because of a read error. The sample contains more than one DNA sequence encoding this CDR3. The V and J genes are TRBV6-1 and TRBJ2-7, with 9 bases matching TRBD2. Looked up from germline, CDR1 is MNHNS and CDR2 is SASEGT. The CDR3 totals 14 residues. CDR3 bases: TGTGCCAGCAGTGAGGGAATAGCGGGGGAAGAGCAGTACTTT. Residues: CASSEGIAGEEQYF.

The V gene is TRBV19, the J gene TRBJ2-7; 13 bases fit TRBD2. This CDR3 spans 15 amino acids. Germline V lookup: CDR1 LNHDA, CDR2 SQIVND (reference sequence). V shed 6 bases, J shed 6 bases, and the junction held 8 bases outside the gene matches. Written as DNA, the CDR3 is TGTGCCAGTAGCCTCGGACTAGCGGGAGCGGGCGAGCAGTACTTC. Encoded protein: CASSLGLAGAGEQYF.

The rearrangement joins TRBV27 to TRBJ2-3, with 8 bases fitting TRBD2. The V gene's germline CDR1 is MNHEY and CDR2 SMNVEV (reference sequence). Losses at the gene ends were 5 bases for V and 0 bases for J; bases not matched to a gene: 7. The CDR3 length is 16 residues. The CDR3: CASSPASGPSTDTQYF. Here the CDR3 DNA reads TGTGCCAGCAGTCCGGCTAGCGGGCCGAGCACAGATACGCAGTATTTT.

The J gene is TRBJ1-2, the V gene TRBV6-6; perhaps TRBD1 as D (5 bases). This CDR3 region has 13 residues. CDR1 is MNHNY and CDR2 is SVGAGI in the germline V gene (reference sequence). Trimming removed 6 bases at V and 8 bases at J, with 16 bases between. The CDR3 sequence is CASSKPPGGGYTF. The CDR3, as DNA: TGTGCCAGCAGCAAACCCCCCGGGGGAGGCTACACCTTC.

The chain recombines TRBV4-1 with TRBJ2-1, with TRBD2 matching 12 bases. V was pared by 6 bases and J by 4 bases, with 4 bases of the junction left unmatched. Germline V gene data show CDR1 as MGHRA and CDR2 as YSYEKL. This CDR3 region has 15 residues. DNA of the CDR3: TGCGCCAGCAGTCACGGACTAGCGGGGTACAATGAGCAGTTCTTC. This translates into CASSHGLAGYNEQFF.

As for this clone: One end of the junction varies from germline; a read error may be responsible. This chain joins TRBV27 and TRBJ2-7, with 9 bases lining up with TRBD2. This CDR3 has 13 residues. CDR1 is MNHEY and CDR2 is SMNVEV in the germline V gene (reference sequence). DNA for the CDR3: TGTGCCTCTCAGGGTAGCGGGGGCTACGGGCAGTACTTC. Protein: CASQGSGGYGQYF.

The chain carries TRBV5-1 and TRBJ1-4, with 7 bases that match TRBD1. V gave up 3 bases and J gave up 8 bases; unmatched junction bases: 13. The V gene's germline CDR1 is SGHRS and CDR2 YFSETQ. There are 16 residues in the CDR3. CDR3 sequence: CASSWDSSSPGEKLFF. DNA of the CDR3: TGCGCCAGCAGCTGGGACAGTTCATCCCCCGGCGAAAAACTGTTTTTT.

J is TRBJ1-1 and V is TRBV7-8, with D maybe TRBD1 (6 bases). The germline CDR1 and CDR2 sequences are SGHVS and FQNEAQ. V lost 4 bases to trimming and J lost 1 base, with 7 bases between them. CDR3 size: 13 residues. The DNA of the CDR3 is TGTGCCAGCAGCTGGACAGAGAACACTGAAGCTTTCTTT. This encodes CASSWTENTEAFF.

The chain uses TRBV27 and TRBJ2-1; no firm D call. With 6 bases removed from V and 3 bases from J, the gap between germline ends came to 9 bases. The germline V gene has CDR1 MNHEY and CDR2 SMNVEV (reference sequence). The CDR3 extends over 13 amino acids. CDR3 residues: CASRPTVYNEQFF. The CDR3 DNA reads TGTGCCAGCAGACCCACAGTCTACAATGAGCAGTTCTTC.

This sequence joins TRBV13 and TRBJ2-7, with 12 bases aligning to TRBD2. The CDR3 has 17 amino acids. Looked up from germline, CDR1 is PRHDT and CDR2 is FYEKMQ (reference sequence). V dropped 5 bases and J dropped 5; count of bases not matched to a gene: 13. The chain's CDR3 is CASSITARLAGAHEQYF. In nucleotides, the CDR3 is TGTGCCAGCAGCATTACCGCCAGACTAGCGGGAGCACACGAGCAGTACTTC.

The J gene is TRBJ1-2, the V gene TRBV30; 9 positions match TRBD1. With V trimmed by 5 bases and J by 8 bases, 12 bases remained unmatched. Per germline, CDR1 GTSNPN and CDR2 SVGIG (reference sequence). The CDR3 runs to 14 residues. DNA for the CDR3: TGTGCCTGGGGGCTCGGGACAGGGCGTCGAGGCTACACCTTC. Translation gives CAWGLGTGRRGYTF.

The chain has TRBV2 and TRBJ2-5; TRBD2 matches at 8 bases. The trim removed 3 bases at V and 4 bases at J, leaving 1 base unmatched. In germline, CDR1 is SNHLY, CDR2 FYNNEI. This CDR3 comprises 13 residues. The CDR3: CASSDLAGETQYF. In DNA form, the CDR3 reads TGTGCCAGCAGTGACCTAGCGGGAGAGACCCAGTACTTC.

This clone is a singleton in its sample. CDR3: CASSGLTGGINYEQYF. In DNA, the CDR3 is TGCGCCAGCAGCGGCCTGACAGGGGGGATAAACTACGAGCAGTACTTC. The chain couples TRBV5-1 to TRBJ2-7, with 9 bases fitting TRBD1. V trimming: 4 bases; J trimming: 3 bases; junction bases outside the gene matches: 11. CDR1 and CDR2 (germline): SGHRS, YFSETQ. This CDR3 spans 16 amino acids.

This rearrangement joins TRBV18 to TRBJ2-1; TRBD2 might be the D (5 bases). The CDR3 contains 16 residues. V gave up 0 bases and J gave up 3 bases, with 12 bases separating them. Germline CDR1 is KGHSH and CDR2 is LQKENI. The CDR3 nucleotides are TGTGCCAGCTCACCACCAAGCGGCCAGCTCTACAATGAGCAGTTCTTC. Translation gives CASSPPSGQLYNEQFF. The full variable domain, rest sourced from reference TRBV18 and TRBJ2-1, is NAGVMQNPRHLVRRRGQEARLRCSPMKGHSHVYWYRQLPEEGLKFMVYLQKENIIDESGMPKERFSAEFPKEGPSILRIQQVVRGDSAAYFCASSPPSGQLYNEQFFGPGTRLTVL.

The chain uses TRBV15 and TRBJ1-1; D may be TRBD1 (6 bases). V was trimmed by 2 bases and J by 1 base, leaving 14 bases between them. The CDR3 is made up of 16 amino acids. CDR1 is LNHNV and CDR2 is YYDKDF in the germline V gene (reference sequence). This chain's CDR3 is CATSRSGGWGNTEAFF. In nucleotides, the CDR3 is TGTGCCACCAGCAGATCGGGGGGCTGGGGGAACACTGAAGCTTTCTTT.

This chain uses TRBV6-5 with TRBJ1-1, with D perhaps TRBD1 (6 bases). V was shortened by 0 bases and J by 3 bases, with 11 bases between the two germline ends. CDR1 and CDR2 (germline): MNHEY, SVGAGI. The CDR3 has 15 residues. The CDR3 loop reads CASSYSYRDYTEAFF. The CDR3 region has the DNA TGTGCCAGCAGTTACTCTTACAGGGATTACACTGAAGCTTTCTTT.

The CDR3 protein is CASSLQGARETQYF. Written as DNA, the CDR3 is TGCGCCAGCAGCTTACAGGGGGCGCGGGAGACCCAGTACTTC. The rearrangement links TRBV5-1 to TRBJ2-5, with 9 bases that match TRBD1. With V trimmed by 2 bases and J by 5 bases, 4 bases remained unmatched. The CDR3 loop spans 14 amino acids. Germline-derived CDR1 and CDR2 are SGHRS and YFSETQ.

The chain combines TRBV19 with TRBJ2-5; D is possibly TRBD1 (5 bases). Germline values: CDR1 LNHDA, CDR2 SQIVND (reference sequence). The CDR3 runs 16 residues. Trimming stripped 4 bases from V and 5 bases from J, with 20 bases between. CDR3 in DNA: TGTGCCAGTAGTACAAAACACCGACCTGCAGGGGAGACCCAGTACTTC. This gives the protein CASSTKHRPAGETQYF.

The CDR3 spells CASSDDGTGSAEAFF. CDR3 coding DNA: TGTGCCAGCAGTGATGATGGGACAGGGAGCGCTGAAGCTTTCTTT. V is TRBV6-1 and J is TRBJ1-1; the match to TRBD1 covers 9 bases. Germline CDR1 MNHNS, CDR2 SASEGT. The CDR3 consists of 15 residues. Trimming cost V 3 bases and J 6 bases; bases outside gene matches: 8.

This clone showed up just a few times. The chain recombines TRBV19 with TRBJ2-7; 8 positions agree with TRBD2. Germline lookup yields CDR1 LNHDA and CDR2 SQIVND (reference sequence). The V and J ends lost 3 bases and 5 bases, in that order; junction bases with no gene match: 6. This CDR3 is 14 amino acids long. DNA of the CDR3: TGTGCCAGTAGTATTCGGGAGGGCAGTAACGAGCAGTACTTC. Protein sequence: CASSIREGSNEQYF.

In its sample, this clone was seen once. CDR3 in DNA: TGTGCCAGCTCACCACAGGGGCGTGAGGACACTGAAGCTTTCTTT. This codes for CASSPQGREDTEAFF. The J gene is TRBJ1-1, the V gene TRBV18; tentatively, D is TRBD1 (5 bases). This CDR3 spans 15 amino acids. Looked up from germline, CDR1 is KGHSH and CDR2 is LQKENI. V lost 1 base, J lost 3 bases, and 12 bases lay in between. Full variable domain (outside the CDR3, taken from reference TRBV18 and TRBJ1-1): NAGVMQNPRHLVRRRGQEARLRCSPMKGHSHVYWYRQLPEEGLKFMVYLQKENIIDESGMPKERFSAEFPKEGPSILRIQQVVRGDSAAYFCASSPQGREDTEAFFGQGTRLTVV.

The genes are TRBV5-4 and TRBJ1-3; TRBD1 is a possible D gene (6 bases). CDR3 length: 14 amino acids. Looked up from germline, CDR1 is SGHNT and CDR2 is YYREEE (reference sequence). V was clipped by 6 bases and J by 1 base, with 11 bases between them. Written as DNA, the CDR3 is TGTGCCAGCACCACGAGGGGGTCTGGAAACACCATATATTTT. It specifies CASTTRGSGNTIYF.

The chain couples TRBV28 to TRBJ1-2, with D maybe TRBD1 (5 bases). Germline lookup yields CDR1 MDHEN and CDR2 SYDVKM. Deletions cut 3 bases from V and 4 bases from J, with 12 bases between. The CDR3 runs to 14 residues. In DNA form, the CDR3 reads TGTGCCAGCAGTTTTTACAGGACGACCTATGGCTACACCTTC. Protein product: CASSFYRTTYGYTF.

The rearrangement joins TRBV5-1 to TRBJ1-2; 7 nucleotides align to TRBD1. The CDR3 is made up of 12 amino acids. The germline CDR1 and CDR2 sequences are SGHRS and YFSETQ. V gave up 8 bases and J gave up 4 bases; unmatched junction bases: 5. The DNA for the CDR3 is TGCGCCAGTACAGGGGAAAGCTATGGCTACACCTTC. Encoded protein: CASTGESYGYTF.

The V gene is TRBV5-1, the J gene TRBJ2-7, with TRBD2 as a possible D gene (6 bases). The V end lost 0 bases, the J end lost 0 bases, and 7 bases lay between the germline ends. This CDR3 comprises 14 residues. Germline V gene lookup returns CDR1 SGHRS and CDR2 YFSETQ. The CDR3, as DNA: TGCGCCAGCAGCTTGGCCGGGAGCTCCTACGAGCAGTACTTC. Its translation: CASSLAGSSYEQYF.

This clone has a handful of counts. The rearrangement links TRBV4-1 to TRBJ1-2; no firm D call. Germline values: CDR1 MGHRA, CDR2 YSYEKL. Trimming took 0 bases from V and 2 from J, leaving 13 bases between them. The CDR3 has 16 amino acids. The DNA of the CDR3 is TGCGCCAGCAGCCAAGATCTATACAGTCAAAACTATGGCTACACCTTC. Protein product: CASSQDLYSQNYGYTF.

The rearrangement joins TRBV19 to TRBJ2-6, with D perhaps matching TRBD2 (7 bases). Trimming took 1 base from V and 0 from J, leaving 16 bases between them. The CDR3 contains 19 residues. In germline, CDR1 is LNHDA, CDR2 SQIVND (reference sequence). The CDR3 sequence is CASSIVGSGTLSGANVLTF. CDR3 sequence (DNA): TGTGCCAGTAGTATAGTTGGAAGCGGGACACTCTCTGGGGCCAACGTCCTGACTTTC.

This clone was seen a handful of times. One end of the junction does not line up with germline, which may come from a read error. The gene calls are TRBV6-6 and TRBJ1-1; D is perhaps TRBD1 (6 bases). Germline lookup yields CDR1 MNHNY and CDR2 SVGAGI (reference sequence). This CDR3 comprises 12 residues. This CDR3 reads CASSPTGPLGDF. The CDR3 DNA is TGTGCCAGCAGCCCAACAGGGCCCCTCGGGGATTTT.

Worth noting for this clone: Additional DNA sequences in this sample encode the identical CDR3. The CDR3 DNA sequence: TGCGCCAGCAGTCCCGTCGTGACTAGCACAGATACGCAGTATTTT. Translating gives CASSPVVTSTDTQYF. J is TRBJ2-3 and V is TRBV4-1; D is uncertain. Germline loops: CDR1 MGHRA, CDR2 YSYEKL. The length of the CDR3 is 15 residues. Trimming took off 6 bases at V and 0 bases at J, with 13 bases between the two ends.

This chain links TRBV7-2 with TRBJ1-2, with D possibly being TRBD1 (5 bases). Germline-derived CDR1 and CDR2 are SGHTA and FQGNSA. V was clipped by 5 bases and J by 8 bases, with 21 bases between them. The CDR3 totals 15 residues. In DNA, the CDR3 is TGTGCCAGCAGCAGCTATGTTATGGCGGGGCACGGCTACACCTTC. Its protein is CASSSYVMAGHGYTF.

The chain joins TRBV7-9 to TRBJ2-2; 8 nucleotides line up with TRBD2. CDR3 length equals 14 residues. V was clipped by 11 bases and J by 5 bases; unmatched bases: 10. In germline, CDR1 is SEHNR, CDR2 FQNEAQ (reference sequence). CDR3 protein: CARVSGGGTGELFF. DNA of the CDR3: TGTGCCCGCGTTAGCGGCGGGGGGACCGGGGAGCTGTTTTTT. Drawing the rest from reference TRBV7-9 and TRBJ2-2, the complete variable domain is DTGVSQNPRHKITKRGQNVTFRCDPISEHNRLYWYRQTLGQGPEFLTYFQNEAQLEKSRLLSDRFSAERPKGSFSTLEIQRTEQGDSAMYLCARVSGGGTGELFFGEGSRLTVL.